Detailed here is one TCR beta chain. Only in-frame clones appear in the TCRdb table, and some are missing; sequencing was by immunoSEQ multiplex PCR. The top ten clones hold around 6.5% of a sample with approximately 52,000 clones, more than 85% of them seen once. This specimen belongs to a study of blood T cell repertoires in COVID-19. This TCR was sampled from a middle-aged man with active COVID-19. Sequencing was done on a sample of peripheral blood.

The CDR3 loop reads CASSLEWEGRYEQYF. As DNA, the CDR3 is TGTGCCAGCAGCTTGGAGTGGGAGGGCCGCTACGAGCAGTACTTC. This chain links TRBV5-6 with TRBJ2-7, with 7 bases lining up with TRBD2. Trimming at V came to 0 bases and at J to 3 bases, leaving 6 bases not matched to a gene. Germline assignment: CDR1 SGHDT and CDR2 YYEEEE. The CDR3 is 15 residues long. Looking up the rest from reference TRBV5-6 and TRBJ2-7 gives the full variable domain: DAGVTQSPTHLIKTRGQQVTLRCSPKSGHDTVSWYQQALGQGPQFIFQYYEEEERQRGNFPDRFSGHQFPNYSSELNVNALLLGDSALYLCASSLEWEGRYEQYFGPGTRLTVT.